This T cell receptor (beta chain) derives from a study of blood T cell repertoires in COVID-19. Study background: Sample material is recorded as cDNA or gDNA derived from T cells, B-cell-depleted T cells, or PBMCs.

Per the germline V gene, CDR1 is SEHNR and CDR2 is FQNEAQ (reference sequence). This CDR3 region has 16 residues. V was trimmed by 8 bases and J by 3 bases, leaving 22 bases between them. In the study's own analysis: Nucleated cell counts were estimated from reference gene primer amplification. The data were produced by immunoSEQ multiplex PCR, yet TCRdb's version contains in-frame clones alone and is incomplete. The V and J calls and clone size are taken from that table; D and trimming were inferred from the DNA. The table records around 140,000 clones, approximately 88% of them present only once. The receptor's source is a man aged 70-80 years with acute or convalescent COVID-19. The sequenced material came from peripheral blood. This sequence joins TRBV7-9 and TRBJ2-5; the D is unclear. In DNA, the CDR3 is TGTGCCAGCCACGACGGGTCAAGATCTTTGAAAGAGACCCAGTACTTC. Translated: CASHDGSRSLKETQYF.